One sample yielded the 9 T cell receptor beta chains listed below, sequenced in a study of blood T cell repertoires in COVID-19. The protocol was immunoSEQ multiplex PCR, while the TCRdb copy is restricted to in-frame clones and leaves out a portion. The table has fewer than 150,000 clones, roughly 80% seen once. Sequencing used peripheral blood. These receptors came from a human donor in a cohort sampled during active COVID-19.

This clone was observed a few times. The J gene is TRBJ1-6, the V gene TRBV3-1 (or the pseudogene TRBV3-2); a possible D gene is TRBD1 (5 bases). Trimming removed 4 bases from V and 10 bases from J, with 23 bases in between. This CDR3 spans 17 amino acids. Germline lookup yields CDR1 LGHDT and CDR2 YNNKEL (reference sequence). CDR3 region: CASSPPGGVRGNSPLHF. The CDR3 DNA is TGTGCCAGCAGCCCCCCGGGGGGGGTAAGGGGAAACTCACCCCTCCACTTT.

The chain couples TRBV21-1 to TRBJ1-1. TRBV21-1 is assigned pseudogene status. The CDR3 runs 17 residues. CDR3 sequence (DNA): TGTGCCAGCAGCAAAAAGTGGGAGGGAATTGTGCACACTGAAGCTTTCTTT. Translation gives CASSKKWEGIVHTEAFF.

The rearrangement links TRBV12-5 to TRBJ2-1; tentative D call: TRBD1 (5 bases). V lost 6 bases and J 6 bases, leaving 21 bases between the germline ends. Per the germline V gene, CDR1 is LGHNT and CDR2 is FRNRAP. This CDR3 has 16 residues. The CDR3 loop reads CASGPDSPTRANEQFF. The CDR3 DNA reads TGTGCTAGTGGCCCAGACAGCCCAACGAGAGCCAATGAGCAGTTCTTC.

The V call is TRBV9, the J call TRBJ2-2; 15 positions agree with TRBD2. V lost 3 bases, J lost 2 bases, and 11 bases stayed unmatched. CDR3 size: 20 residues. CDR1 and CDR2 (germline): SGDLS, YYNGEE. DNA of the CDR3: TGTGCCAGCAGCGCCCTCCCGGGACTAGCGGGGGGCCCCAACACCGGGGAGCTGTTTTTT. The encoded protein is CASSALPGLAGGPNTGELFF.

This sequence joins TRBV2 and TRBJ1-2; D is ambiguous. Germline V gene lookup returns CDR1 SNHLY and CDR2 FYNNEI. The V end was cut by 1 base, the J end by 8 bases, with 11 bases between. There are 13 residues in the CDR3. CDR3 in DNA: TGTGCCAGCAGTGAAGAGAGGGTGCAGGGCTACACCTTC. It encodes CASSEERVQGYTF.

This rearrangement joins TRBV7-6 to TRBJ1-5; D is perhaps TRBD1 (6 bases). V was trimmed by 4 bases and J by 4 bases, leaving 14 bases between them. The CDR3 length is 15 residues. CDR1 SGHVS and CDR2 FNYEAQ come from the germline V gene. CDR3 bases: TGTGCCAGCAGCTCTCGACCAGGGGTTAATCAGCCCCAGCATTTT. Translation: CASSSRPGVNQPQHF.

V is TRBV9 and J is TRBJ1-4; unclear D gene. Germline V gives CDR1 SGDLS, CDR2 YYNGEE. The CDR3 spans 16 residues. Trimming cost V 3 bases and J 0 bases, with 12 bases left between them. CDR3: CASSARGSTTNEKLFF. The CDR3 region has the DNA TGTGCCAGCAGCGCCCGGGGATCCACAACTAATGAAAAACTGTTTTTT.

The chain employs TRBV2 and TRBJ1-2; maybe TRBD1 (5 bases). Germline values: CDR1 SNHLY, CDR2 FYNNEI. Deletions cut 7 bases from V and 4 bases from J, with 16 bases between. This CDR3 has 14 amino acids. CDR3 sequence reads: CASTPVGGGYGYTF. The CDR3 coding sequence is TGTGCCAGCACTCCCGTCGGGGGAGGCTATGGCTACACCTTC.

The chain uses TRBV3-1 (or the pseudogene TRBV3-2) and TRBJ1-1; D gene uncertain. The length of the CDR3 is 13 residues. Germline assignment: CDR1 LGHDT and CDR2 YNNKEL (reference sequence). Trimming took off 3 bases at V and 8 bases at J, with 13 bases between the two ends. As DNA, the CDR3 is TGTGCCAGCAGCCACCCGACAATACAAGAAGCTTTCTTT. Residues: CASSHPTIQEAFF.